The present T cell receptor (beta chain) was sequenced within a study of blood T cell repertoires in COVID-19. Whole-study context: From T cells, B-cell-depleted T cells, or PBMCs came the material, which was cDNA or gDNA.

TCRdb's table, derived via immunoSEQ multiplex PCR, lists solely in-frame clones and lacks some. The sample comprises about 94,000 clones, less than 85% of which are singletons, and around 3.9% rests with the top ten. Germline assignment: CDR1 SNHLY and CDR2 FYNNEI. V was clipped by 4 bases and J by 4 bases, with 8 bases between them. The CDR3 consists of 14 residues. The sequencing sample was made of peripheral blood. The TCR originated in an older man with COVID-19, enrolled during active disease. This sequence joins TRBV2 and TRBJ2-6, with TRBD1 as a possible D gene (5 bases). This CDR3 reads CASSVGLGANVLTF. DNA of the CDR3: TGTGCCAGCAGTGTGGGGCTGGGGGCCAACGTCCTGACTTTC.